These 28 T cell receptor beta chains were all obtained from the same sample, sequenced in a study of blood T cell repertoires in COVID-19. TCRdb's table, derived via immunoSEQ multiplex PCR, lists solely in-frame clones and lacks some. Here the sample spans 200,000 to 300,000 clones, roughly 86% being singletons. The specimen was peripheral blood. Receptors originate from a young woman who had recovered from COVID-19.

This chain uses TRBV7-9 with TRBJ1-2, with no clear D. This CDR3 comprises 14 residues. Germline V CDR1 and CDR2: SEHNR, FQNEAQ (reference sequence). Trimming shortened V by 0 bases and J by 4 bases, and 9 bases separated the two germline ends. In nucleotides, the CDR3 is TGTGCCAGCAGCTTAGCTCGGAGTCTCTATGGCTACACCTTC. Residues: CASSLARSLYGYTF.

V and J are TRBV3-1 (or the pseudogene TRBV3-2) and TRBJ2-3; D is possibly TRBD2 (6 bases). Deletions cut 1 base from V and 1 base from J, with 9 bases between. CDR1 is LGHDT, CDR2 YNNKEL, per germline (reference sequence). CDR3 length: 15 amino acids. The CDR3 here is CASSQGGAGTDTQYF. DNA for the CDR3: TGTGCCAGCAGCCAAGGCGGGGCCGGCACAGATACGCAGTATTTT.

This rearrangement joins TRBV27 to TRBJ1-2, with 9 nucleotides matching TRBD1. The V and J ends lost 6 bases and 0 bases, in that order; junction bases with no gene match: 8. The CDR3 covers 16 residues. Per germline, CDR1 MNHEY and CDR2 SMNVEV (reference sequence). CDR3 nucleotides: TGTGCCAGCAGCCCGACAGGGGGGGATACTAACTATGGCTACACCTTC. Protein: CASSPTGGDTNYGYTF.

The CDR3 loop reads CASSHKRGGFTDTQYF. The CDR3 nucleotides read TGTGCCAGCAGCCATAAGCGGGGGGGGTTCACAGATACGCAGTATTTT. The chain joins TRBV3-1 (or the pseudogene TRBV3-2) to TRBJ2-3; TRBD2 matches at 10 bases. The CDR3 is made up of 16 amino acids. The germline CDR1 and CDR2 sequences are LGHDT and YNNKEL (reference sequence). J lost 2 bases, V lost 3 bases, and 5 bases had no gene match.

The chain employs TRBV15 and TRBJ1-4; TRBD1 matches 9 bases. CDR3 size: 16 residues. Trimming removed 5 bases from V and 8 bases from J; junction bases left unmatched: 12. Germline assignment: CDR1 LNHNV and CDR2 YYDKDF (reference sequence). The DNA for the CDR3 is TGTGCCACCAGCCCTATATCGGACAGGGGCGGGGAAAAACTGTTTTTT. This encodes CATSPISDRGGEKLFF.

This chain connects TRBV2 to TRBJ2-3; 12 nucleotides line up with TRBD2. This CDR3 comprises 16 residues. Trimming cost V 2 bases and J 5 bases; bases outside gene matches: 5. The germline V gene encodes CDR1 SNHLY and CDR2 FYNNEI. The CDR3 DNA is TGTGCCAGCAGTGAACCTAGCGGGGGGGCGGGAGATACGCAGTATTTT. This sequence encodes CASSEPSGGAGDTQYF. Looking up the rest from reference TRBV2 and TRBJ2-3 gives the full variable domain: EPEVTQTPSHQVTQMGQEVILRCVPISNHLYFYWYRQILGQKVEFLVSFYNNEISEKSEIFDDQFSVERPDGSNFTLKIRSTKLEDSAMYFCASSEPSGGAGDTQYFGPGTRLTVL.

The gene calls are TRBV2 and TRBJ1-5; a possible D gene is TRBD1 (5 bases). This CDR3 is 15 amino acids long. V dropped 2 bases and J dropped 7 bases, with 15 bases sitting between them. CDR1 is SNHLY, CDR2 FYNNEI, per germline. The CDR3 here is CASSEIARGLQPQHF. The CDR3 coding sequence is TGTGCCAGCAGTGAAATTGCGCGGGGGTTGCAGCCCCAGCATTTT.

This clone has more than one count but fewer than ten. The V and J genes are TRBV7-3 and TRBJ2-2; no firm D call. Trimming cost V 4 bases and J 4 bases, with 4 bases left between them. The CDR3 covers 12 residues. Germline assignment: CDR1 SGHTA and CDR2 FQGTGA. The CDR3 DNA is TGTGCCAGCAGCTCGTTCACCGGGGAGCTGTTTTTT. It yields the protein CASSSFTGELFF.

The J gene is TRBJ2-5, the V gene TRBV27; 8 bases map to TRBD1. CDR3 length: 15 amino acids. With 3 bases clipped from V and 5 bases from J, the junction kept 8 bases outside the gene matches. CDR1 is MNHEY and CDR2 is SMNVEV in the germline V gene (reference sequence). DNA of the CDR3: TGTGCCAGCAGTTTCCAGGGGGCGTCGAAGGAGACCCAGTACTTC. Protein product: CASSFQGASKETQYF.

J is TRBJ2-5 and V is TRBV29-1; 9 bases map to TRBD2. The CDR3 sequence is 14 residues long. Germline-derived CDR1 and CDR2 are SQVTM and ANQGSEA. After removal of 1 base from V and 1 base from J, the junction contained 1 base not matched to a gene. In DNA form, the CDR3 reads TGCAGCGTTGAAGGACTAGCGGCCCAAGAGACCCAGTACTTC. Translating it yields CSVEGLAAQETQYF.

This chain connects TRBV2 to TRBJ1-2; 7 nucleotides line up with TRBD1. There are 15 residues in the CDR3. The trim removed 2 bases at V and 2 bases at J, leaving 5 bases unmatched. Germline-derived CDR1 and CDR2 are SNHLY and FYNNEI. In DNA, the CDR3 is TGTGCCAGCAGTGAATTGGACAGGCTAAACTATGGCTACACCTTC. Protein product: CASSELDRLNYGYTF.

The chain has TRBV5-1 and TRBJ2-1, with 9 nucleotides matching TRBD2. V trimming: 6 bases; J trimming: 5 bases; junction bases outside the gene matches: 9. Germline loops: CDR1 SGHRS, CDR2 YFSETQ. The CDR3 has 15 residues. In DNA form, the CDR3 reads TGCGCCAGCACCAGACTAGCGGCAACAAACAATGAGCAGTTCTTC. Its protein product is CASTRLAATNNEQFF.

This chain connects TRBV28 to TRBJ2-2; D is perhaps TRBD2 (5 bases). CDR1 is MDHEN, CDR2 SYDVKM, per germline. V dropped 2 bases and J dropped 6 bases, with 7 bases sitting between them. The CDR3 extends over 13 amino acids. CDR3: CASSLRGPGELFF. CDR3 sequence (DNA): TGTGCCAGCAGTTTAAGAGGGCCCGGGGAGCTGTTTTTT.

The genes are TRBV6-5 and TRBJ2-3; 10 bases agree with TRBD2. There are 15 residues in the CDR3. Per germline, CDR1 MNHEY and CDR2 SVGAGI. The trim removed 6 bases at V and 1 base at J, leaving 4 bases unmatched. The DNA for the CDR3 is TGTGCCAGCAGCCATACTAGCGGGGGCACAGATACGCAGTATTTT. Translated, it gives CASSHTSGGTDTQYF.

The chain couples TRBV29-1 to TRBJ1-1; no clear D gene. The V end was cut by 2 bases, the J end by 9 bases, with 16 bases between. This CDR3 has 13 residues. Germline CDR1 is SQVTM and CDR2 is ANQGSEA. The CDR3 spells CSVERVIMVKAFF. The CDR3, as DNA: TGCAGCGTTGAACGGGTAATAATGGTGAAAGCTTTCTTT.

The J gene is TRBJ2-7, the V gene TRBV9; D possibly corresponds to TRBD2 (6 bases). Germline values: CDR1 SGDLS, CDR2 YYNGEE. V lost 4 bases, J lost 2 bases, and 13 bases lay in between. This CDR3 region has 14 residues. This CDR3 reads CASSSATRPYEQYF. The CDR3 nucleotides are TGTGCCAGCAGCTCGGCGACTAGACCCTACGAGCAGTACTTC.

The chain is built from TRBV7-2 and TRBJ2-7, with a tentative D call TRBD1 (8 bases). Germline CDR1 SGHTA, CDR2 FQGNSA. V was clipped by 0 bases and J by 3 bases, with 15 bases between them. This CDR3 has 16 residues. CDR3: CASSLAGRTGSYEQYF. DNA of the CDR3: TGTGCCAGCAGCTTAGCCGGGAGGACAGGGAGCTACGAGCAGTACTTC.

This clone came up a few times. The chain joins TRBV3-1 (or the pseudogene TRBV3-2) to TRBJ1-2, with D tentatively TRBD1 (5 bases). The CDR3 covers 14 residues. Germline CDR1 and CDR2: LGHDT and YNNKEL (reference sequence). Trimming took off 2 bases at V and 8 bases at J, with 15 bases between the two ends. Written as DNA, the CDR3 is TGTGCCAGCAGCCAACTCCGGGGGACGCGAGGCTACACCTTC. Translating it yields CASSQLRGTRGYTF.

The CDR3 sequence: CAWSGRRAAGNTIYF. CDR3 in DNA: TGTGCCTGGAGTGGGAGGAGGGCAGCAGGAAACACCATATATTTT. This rearrangement joins TRBV30 to TRBJ1-3; no clear D. This CDR3 contains 15 residues. The germline CDR1 and CDR2 sequences are GTSNPN and SVGIG (reference sequence). The ends were cut back, 1 base at V and 4 bases at J, with 14 bases in the middle.

The V and J genes are TRBV7-9 and TRBJ2-1; 7 bases are a match to TRBD2. J gave up 9 bases and V 3 bases, and 11 bases lay outside the gene matches. CDR3 size: 15 residues. Germline CDR1 is SEHNR and CDR2 is FQNEAQ (reference sequence). Here the CDR3 DNA reads TGTGCCAGCAGCTTCCCAGGGATGATAGCGGGTGAGCAGTTCTTC. Translated: CASSFPGMIAGEQFF.

This chain joins TRBV20-1 and TRBJ2-5; possible D gene TRBD1, 6 bases. This CDR3 is 11 amino acids long. Trimming left V 0 bases short and J 9 bases short, with 8 bases between. In germline, CDR1 is DFQATT, CDR2 SNEGSKA (reference sequence). The CDR3: CSAREGAPQYF. In DNA, the CDR3 is TGCAGTGCTAGAGAGGGGGCGCCCCAGTACTTC.

The chain carries TRBV12-5 and TRBJ1-1; D is uncertain. Germline V gives CDR1 LGHNT, CDR2 FRNRAP. The CDR3 extends over 13 amino acids. V lost 3 bases and J lost 1, with 6 bases in between. CDR3 amino acids: CASGFGWNTEAFF. The DNA for the CDR3 is TGTGCTAGTGGTTTCGGGTGGAACACTGAAGCTTTCTTT. Full variable domain (rest looked up from reference TRBV12-5 and TRBJ1-1): DARVTQTPRHKVTEMGQEVTMRCQPILGHNTVFWYRQTMMQGLELLAYFRNRAPLDDSGMPKDRFSAEMPDATLATLKIQPSEPRDSAVYFCASGFGWNTEAFFGQGTRLTVV.

The chain uses TRBV25-1 and TRBJ2-2; no reliable D call. The CDR3 covers 12 residues. V lost 1 base and J 6 bases, leaving 3 bases between the germline ends. Germline assignment: CDR1 MGHDK and CDR2 SYGVNS. The CDR3 here is CASSEFAGELFF. The CDR3, as DNA: TGTGCCAGCAGTGAATTCGCCGGGGAGCTGTTTTTT. The whole variable domain, filled in from reference TRBV25-1 and TRBJ2-2, reads EADIYQTPRYLVIGTGKKITLECSQTMGHDKMYWYQQDPGMELHLIHYSYGVNSTEKGDLSSESTVSRIRTEHFPLTLESARPSHTSQYLCASSEFAGELFFGEGSRLTVL.

The chain employs TRBV13 and TRBJ1-2, with D uncertain. The CDR3 has 15 residues. CDR1 and CDR2 (germline): PRHDT, FYEKMQ (reference sequence). V was cut by 6 bases and J by 0 bases, with 14 bases left in between. CDR3 sequence (DNA): TGTGCCAGCAGTTTTGGGCAGTCACCTAACTATGGCTACACCTTC. It specifies CASSFGQSPNYGYTF.

The rearrangement joins TRBV12-5 to TRBJ1-5, with 7 bases aligning to TRBD1. CDR1 is LGHNT, CDR2 FRNRAP, per germline. The CDR3 runs to 15 residues. After removal of 4 bases from V and 3 bases from J, the junction contained 6 bases not matched to a gene. In DNA, the CDR3 is TGTGCTAGTGGTTCGACGGACAGGCCCAATCAGCCCCAGCATTTT. It yields the protein CASGSTDRPNQPQHF.

The V call is TRBV5-1, the J call TRBJ1-5, with D possibly matching TRBD1 (6 bases). This CDR3 spans 13 amino acids. V was clipped by 2 bases and J by 6 bases, with 9 bases between them. From germline, CDR1 is SGHRS and CDR2 YFSETQ. For the CDR3, the DNA is TGCGCCAGCAGCTTAGGGGGGGCTCAGCCCCAGCATTTT. Translation: CASSLGGAQPQHF.

This clone was seen only once. The genes are TRBV9 and TRBJ1-1; the D gene is possibly TRBD1 (5 bases). Per the germline V gene, CDR1 is SGDLS and CDR2 is YYNGEE. The CDR3 sequence is 16 residues long. Between the trimmed V and J ends, which lost 1 base and 6 bases, there was a span of 19 bases. The CDR3 loop is CASSVSGGAERPEAFF. The CDR3 bases are TGTGCCAGCAGCGTATCGGGCGGGGCGGAGCGACCTGAAGCTTTCTTT.

The chain has TRBV6-5 and TRBJ1-5, with 8 bases aligning to TRBD1. The V and J ends lost 8 bases and 0 bases, in that order; junction bases with no gene match: 0. The CDR3 has 13 residues. Looked up from germline, CDR1 is MNHEY and CDR2 is SVGAGI. DNA of the CDR3: TGTGCCAGCGACAGGGGTAGCAATCAGCCCCAGCATTTT. It yields the protein CASDRGSNQPQHF.